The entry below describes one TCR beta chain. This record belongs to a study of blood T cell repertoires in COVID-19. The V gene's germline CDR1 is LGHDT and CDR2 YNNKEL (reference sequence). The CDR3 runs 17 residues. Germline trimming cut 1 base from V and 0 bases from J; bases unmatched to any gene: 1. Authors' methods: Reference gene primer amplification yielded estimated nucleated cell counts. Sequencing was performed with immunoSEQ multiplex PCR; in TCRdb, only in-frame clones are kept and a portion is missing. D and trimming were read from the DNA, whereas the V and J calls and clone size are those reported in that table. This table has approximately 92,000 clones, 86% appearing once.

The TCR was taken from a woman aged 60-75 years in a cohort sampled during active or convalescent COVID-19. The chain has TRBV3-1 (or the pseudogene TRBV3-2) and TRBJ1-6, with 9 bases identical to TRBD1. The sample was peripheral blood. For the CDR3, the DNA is TGTGCCAGCAGCCAAGTGACAGGGGGCTCCTATAATTCACCCCTCCACTTT. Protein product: CASSQVTGGSYNSPLHF.